A single sample gave rise to the 3 T cell receptor beta chains below, sequenced in a study of OX40 agonist ivuxolimab in advanced cancers. The protocol was immunoSEQ multiplex PCR, while the TCRdb copy is restricted to in-frame clones and leaves out a portion. In the table there are 150,000 to 190,000 clones, 90% to 95% of which are singletons. The sample in question was CD4+ or CD8+ T cells sorted from blood, obtained in a trial of the OX40 agonist ivuxolimab. The receptors here all came from an adult with an advanced solid tumor such as melanoma, head and neck, liver or kidney cancer.

As concerns this clone: Distinct nucleotide sequences in the sample also encode this CDR3. The CDR3 loop reads CASRGSSYEQYF. DNA of the CDR3: TGTGCCTCCCGGGGGAGCTCCTACGAGCAGTACTTC. The genes are TRBV2 and TRBJ2-7; weak D call: TRBD2 (6 bases). In germline, CDR1 is SNHLY, CDR2 FYNNEI. With 11 bases removed from V and 0 bases from J, the gap between germline ends came to 11 bases. The CDR3 is made up of 12 amino acids.

This chain connects TRBV28 to TRBJ2-7; 9 nucleotides match TRBD1. Looked up from germline, CDR1 is MDHEN and CDR2 is SYDVKM. The CDR3 has 16 residues. V trimming: 6 bases; J trimming: 0 bases; junction bases outside the gene matches: 9. The CDR3 sequence: CASSPAGTGSSYEQYF. DNA of the CDR3: TGTGCCAGCAGCCCAGCCGGGACAGGGAGCTCCTACGAGCAGTACTTC.

The rearrangement links TRBV10-3 to TRBJ1-5; 8 bases match TRBD1. V was pared by 8 bases and J by 0 bases, with 15 bases of the junction left unmatched. Germline V gene data show CDR1 as ENHRY and CDR2 as SYGVKD. The CDR3 consists of 18 residues. In DNA, the CDR3 is TGTGCCATCCCAATAGGCTCGGGGACAGGCCTTAGCAATCAGCCCCAGCATTTT. It is translated as CAIPIGSGTGLSNQPQHF.